The present TCR beta chain was sequenced within a study of response to subunit inactivated influenza vaccine. This clonotype was observed a handful of times. What it recognizes is unknown. Using its own MiXCR run on the RT-PCR reads, TCRdb lists one record per CDR3 protein. Of roughly 500,000 distinct CDR3 sequences listed, around 25% are singletons. Germline-derived CDR1 and CDR2 are SGHRS and YFSETQ. The V gene end was trimmed by 3 bases and the J gene end by 11 bases; junction bases not matched to a gene: 11. The CDR3 runs 14 residues. Study-wide results and limits: The authors put forward the suggestion that each seasonal influenza vaccination may bring in only a limited number of new T cells.

The chain combines TRBV5-1 with TRBJ1-1; 9 bases match TRBD1. The receptor was isolated from a man in his fifties who received an inactivated influenza vaccine. The specimen was CD4+ T cells sorted from PBMCs, collected 4 to 6 days after vaccination. CDR3 in DNA: TGCGCCAGCAGCTCCGGACAGGGGACGGTTGCGGCTTTCTTT. Its protein product is CASSSGQGTVAAFF.